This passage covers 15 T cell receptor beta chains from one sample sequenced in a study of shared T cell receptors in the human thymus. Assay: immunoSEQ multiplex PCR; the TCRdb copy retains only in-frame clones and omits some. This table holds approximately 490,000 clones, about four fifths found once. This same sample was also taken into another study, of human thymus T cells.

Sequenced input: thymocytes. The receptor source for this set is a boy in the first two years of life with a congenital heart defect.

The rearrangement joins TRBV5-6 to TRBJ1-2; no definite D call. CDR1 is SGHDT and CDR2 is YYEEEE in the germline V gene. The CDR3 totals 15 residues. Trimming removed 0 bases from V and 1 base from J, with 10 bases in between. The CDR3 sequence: CASSLVVEGNYGYTF. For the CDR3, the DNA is TGTGCCAGCAGCTTGGTTGTCGAGGGTAACTATGGCTACACCTTC.

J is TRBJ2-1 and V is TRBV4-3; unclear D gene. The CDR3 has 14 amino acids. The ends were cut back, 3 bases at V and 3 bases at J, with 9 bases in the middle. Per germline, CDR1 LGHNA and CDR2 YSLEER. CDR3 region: CASSQGVSYNEQFF. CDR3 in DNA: TGCGCCAGCAGCCAGGGCGTGAGCTACAATGAGCAGTTCTTC.

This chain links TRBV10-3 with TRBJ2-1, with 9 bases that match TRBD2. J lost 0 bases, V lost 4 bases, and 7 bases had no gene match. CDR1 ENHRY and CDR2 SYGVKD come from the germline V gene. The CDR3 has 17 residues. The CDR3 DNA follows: TGTGCCATCAGTGTTGGAGCTAGCGGGGCCTCCTACAATGAGCAGTTCTTC. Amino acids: CAISVGASGASYNEQFF.

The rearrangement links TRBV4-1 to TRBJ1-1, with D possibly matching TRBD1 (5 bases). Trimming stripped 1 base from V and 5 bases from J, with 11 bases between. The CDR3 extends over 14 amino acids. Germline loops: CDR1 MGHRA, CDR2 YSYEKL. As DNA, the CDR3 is TGCGCCAGCAGCCAAGGGGGCAGGGAAACTGAAGCTTTCTTT. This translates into CASSQGGRETEAFF.

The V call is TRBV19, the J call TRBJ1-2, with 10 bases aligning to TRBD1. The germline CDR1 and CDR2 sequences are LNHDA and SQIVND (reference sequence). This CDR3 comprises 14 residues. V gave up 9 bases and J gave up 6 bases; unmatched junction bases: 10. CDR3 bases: TGTGCCAGCCGGTATAGAGGGACAGGGGATGGCTACACCTTC. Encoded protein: CASRYRGTGDGYTF.

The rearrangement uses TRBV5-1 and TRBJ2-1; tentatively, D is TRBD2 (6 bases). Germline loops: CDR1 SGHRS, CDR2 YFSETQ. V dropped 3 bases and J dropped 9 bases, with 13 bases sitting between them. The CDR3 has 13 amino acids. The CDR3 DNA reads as TGCGCCAGCAGCTGGAGGAGGGGCGCTGAGCAGTTCTTC. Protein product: CASSWRRGAEQFF.

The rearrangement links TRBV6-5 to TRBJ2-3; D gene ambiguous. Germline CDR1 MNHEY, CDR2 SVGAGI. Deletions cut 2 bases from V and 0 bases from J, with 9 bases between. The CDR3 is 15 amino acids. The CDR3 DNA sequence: TGTGCCAGCAGTTACGGTCTAACGAGCACAGATACGCAGTATTTT. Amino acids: CASSYGLTSTDTQYF.

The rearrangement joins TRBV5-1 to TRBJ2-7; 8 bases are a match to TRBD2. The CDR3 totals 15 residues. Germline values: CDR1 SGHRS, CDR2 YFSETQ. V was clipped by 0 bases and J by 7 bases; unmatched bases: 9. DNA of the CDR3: TGCGCCAGCAGCTTGGTTGCGGGACTAGGAGGGGAGCAGTACTTC. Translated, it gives CASSLVAGLGGEQYF.

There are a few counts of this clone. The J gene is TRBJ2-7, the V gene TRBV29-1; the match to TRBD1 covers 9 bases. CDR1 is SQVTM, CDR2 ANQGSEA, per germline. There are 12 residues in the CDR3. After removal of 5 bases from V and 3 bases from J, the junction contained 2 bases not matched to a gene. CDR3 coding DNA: TGCAGCGTTCGGGACAGGGTCTACGAGCAGTACTTC. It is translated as CSVRDRVYEQYF.

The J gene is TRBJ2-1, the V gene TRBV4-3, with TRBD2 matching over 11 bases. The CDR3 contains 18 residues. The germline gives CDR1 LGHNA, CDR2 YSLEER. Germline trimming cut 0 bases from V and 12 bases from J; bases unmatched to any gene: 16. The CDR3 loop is CASSQDLAGLAGSVGQFF. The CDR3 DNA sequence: TGCGCCAGCAGCCAAGATCTGGCAGGACTAGCGGGTTCAGTGGGGCAGTTCTTC.

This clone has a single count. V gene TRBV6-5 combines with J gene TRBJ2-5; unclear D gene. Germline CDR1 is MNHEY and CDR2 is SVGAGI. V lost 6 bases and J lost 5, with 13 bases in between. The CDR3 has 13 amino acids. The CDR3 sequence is CASSLEAYETQYF. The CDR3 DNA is TGTGCCAGCAGCCTGGAAGCGTATGAGACCCAGTACTTC.

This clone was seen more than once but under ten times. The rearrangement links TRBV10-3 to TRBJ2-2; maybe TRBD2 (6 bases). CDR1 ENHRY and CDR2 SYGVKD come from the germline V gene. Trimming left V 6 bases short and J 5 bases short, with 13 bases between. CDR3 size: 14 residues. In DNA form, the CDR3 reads TGTGCCATCAGCGCGACTAGTCATACCGGGGAGCTGTTTTTT. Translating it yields CAISATSHTGELFF.

CDR3 residues: CASSFGTGPRETQYF. CDR3 DNA sequence: TGTGCCAGCAGCTTTGGGACAGGCCCTCGGGAGACCCAGTACTTC. This chain links TRBV7-3 with TRBJ2-5, with TRBD1 matching 8 bases. Losses at the gene ends were 3 bases for V and 5 bases for J; bases not matched to a gene: 8. The germline CDR1 and CDR2 sequences are SGHTA and FQGTGA. The length of the CDR3 is 15 residues.

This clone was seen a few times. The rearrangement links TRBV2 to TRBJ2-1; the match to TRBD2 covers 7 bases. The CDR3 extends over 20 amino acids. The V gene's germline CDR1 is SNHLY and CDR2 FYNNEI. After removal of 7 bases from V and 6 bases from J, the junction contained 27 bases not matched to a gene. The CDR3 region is CASIWVMDTDRGRVRNEQFF. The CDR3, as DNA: TGTGCCAGCATTTGGGTAATGGACACCGACAGAGGGAGGGTTCGCAATGAGCAGTTCTTC.

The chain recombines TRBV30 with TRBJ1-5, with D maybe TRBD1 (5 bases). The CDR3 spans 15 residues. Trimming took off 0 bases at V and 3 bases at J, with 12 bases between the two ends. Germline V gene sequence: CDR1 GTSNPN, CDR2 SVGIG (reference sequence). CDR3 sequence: CAWSVTGGVNQPQHF. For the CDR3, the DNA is TGTGCCTGGAGTGTAACCGGGGGGGTCAATCAGCCCCAGCATTTT.